These T cell receptor beta chains were read from a single sample in a study of T cell repertoires in cytomegalovirus infection. Their antigen targets remain unknown. MiXCR, run by TCRdb on the reads, gives a single entry per CDR3 protein. The sample records about 920,000 distinct CDR3 sequences, about 33% being singletons. The source material was cultured CD8+ T cells from PBMCs, sampled from culture after CMV antigen stimulation. These TCRs come from a human donor in good health (CMV status not recorded). Some clones in this sample may be carry-over from other donors' samples. Each CDR3 is given with its conserved first and last residue. The listing skips clone size in some rows; elsewhere it reads once, few, many or a size class.

>many|TRBV6-2/TRBV6-3
CASSYSVRGNTEAFF
>NA|TRBV7-8
CASSLGTLASYGYTF
>NA|TRBV29-1
CSVAGGRALTNYGYTF
>once|TRBV12-3/TRBV12-4
CASILRPGGNTEAFF
>NA|TRBV9
CASSEGDRPYGYTF
>few|TRBV5-5
CASSGMDRALTQYF
>NA|TRBV7-8
CASSFRGLMDTQYF
>NA|TRBV20-1
CSAPDRRPYEQYF
>NA|TRBV7-9
CASSIPGTGAGNTGELFF
>few|TRBV28
CASIPTGGGLAKNIQYF
>NA|TRBV2
CASKAEQPNQPQHF
>NA|TRBV19
CASSIDALPGGDYGYTF
>NA|TRBV19
CASKGRGNEKLFF
>NA|TRBV7-9
CASSHGTNYGYTF
>NA|TRBV7-6
CASSPSRPYQETQYF
>NA|TRBV20-1
CSAEDRITSGGYTF
>NA|TRBV12-5
CASGPPGPGTQYF
>few|TRBV28
CASSLNRGLSAAFF
>NA|TRBV24-1
CATSDGRKNTEAFF
>NA|TRBV27
CASHPGHAKNIQYF
>many|TRBV7-9
CASSPPSDSGNTIYF
>few|TRBV5-6
CASSMSLAGALDEQFF
>NA|TRBV5-1
CASSVGQGRINIQYF
>many|TRBV7-2
CASSQRDRGLKETQYF